This TCR beta chain is drawn from a study of metastatic and nonmetastatic thyroid tumors. Looking at the study overall: Patients with malignant and benign thyroid disease provided blood and tumor or nodule tissue, whose repertoires were compared.

TCRdb used MiXCR to call clones anew from the PCR reads. The top ten hold 25% of the sample, which has more than 4,000 clones, around 28% seen once. No treatment had been given to any patient before thyroid surgery. Germline loops: CDR1 MNHEY, CDR2 SVGAGI. The CDR3 runs 16 residues. The study, taken as a whole, reports: In both blood and tumor samples, TCR beta diversity was reported significantly higher for malignant than benign nodules.

This clone was recorded a few times. Its specificity is unknown. A much larger clonotype is one base distant, so this may be a read error. Other nucleotide sequences in the sample specify the same CDR3. Material for sequencing was adjacent normal tissue. The chain has TRBV6-5 and TRBJ2-2; 12 nucleotides line up with TRBD1. The sequence came from a female donor with papillary thyroid cancer or a benign thyroid nodule (not recorded which). Some clones in this sample may be carry-over from other donors' samples. The CDR3 bases are TGTGCCAGCAGTTCCCCCGGGACAGGGGGCACCGGTGAGCTGTTTTTT. This encodes CASSSPGTGGTGELFF.